This T cell receptor beta chain was identified during a study of T cells after yellow fever vaccination. The study's findings and limits: Shared CD4/CD8 clonotypes were a small share, likely from convergent recombination. Reappearance after the booster was seen for most primary-vaccination clones, at 95% to 98% CD4 and 70% to 90% CD8. The presence of abundant clonotypes contaminating from the bulk population was possible in FACS-sorted repertoires.

The table lists this clonotype with a few counts. Antigen unknown. Researchers made TCR cDNA using 5'RACE template switching, and this step added a universal primer site and UMIs. Each CDR3 protein is one row after TCRdb ran MiXCR on the 5' RACE reads. In the table there are around 330,000 distinct CDR3 sequences, approximately 3.8% of which are singletons. This CDR3 is 15 amino acids long. Per germline, CDR1 SGHDT and CDR2 YYEEEE. V lost 4 bases to trimming and J lost 2 bases; unmatched junction nucleotides: 3. The receptor's source is a man aged 18-30 years who received the YFV17D yellow fever vaccine. The chain couples TRBV5-6 to TRBJ2-1; 10 positions match TRBD2. This material consisted of PBMCs, taken on the day of the yellow fever booster vaccination. CDR3 amino acids: CASSPGLATYNEQFF. In nucleotides, the CDR3 is TGTGCCAGCAGCCCGGGACTAGCGACCTACAATGAGCAGTTCTTC.